This TCR beta chain was obtained from a study of cytomegalovirus exposure and HLA in healthy donors. The trim removed 6 bases at V and 0 bases at J, leaving 4 bases unmatched. The length of the CDR3 is 15 residues. Germline V gene sequence: CDR1 SNHLY, CDR2 FYNNEI. The PCR ran on 60 Vbeta and 13 Jbeta primers. Assay used: immunoSEQ multiplex PCR; TCRdb lists only in-frame clones, some missing. The profile shows about 140,000 clones, around 84% of them singletons. What was sequenced was PBMCs. The J gene is TRBJ1-5, the V gene TRBV2; the match to TRBD1 covers 8 bases. This receptor was identified in a man in his forties or fifties in good health and CMV-seronegative. In DNA, the CDR3 is TGTGCCAGCAGGGACAGGGACCCTAGCAATCAGCCCCAGCATTTT. Protein sequence: CASRDRDPSNQPQHF.